These 27 T cell receptor beta chains were all obtained from the same sample, sequenced in a study of blood T cell repertoires in COVID-19. Using immunoSEQ multiplex PCR, the repertoire was profiled, and TCRdb retains in-frame clones only, with some absent. The table lists more than 95,000 clones, 88% of them singletons, with more than 1.5% in the top ten. Sequenced material: peripheral blood. All receptors come from a human donor in a cohort sampled during active COVID-19.

This clone is a singleton in its sample. The chain combines TRBV19 with TRBJ1-5, with 10 bases matching TRBD1. The CDR3 runs to 15 residues. Looked up from germline, CDR1 is LNHDA and CDR2 is SQIVND (reference sequence). V gave up 3 bases and J gave up 6 bases; unmatched junction bases: 5. CDR3 sequence: CASSIRQGAAQPQHF. The CDR3 DNA sequence: TGTGCCAGTAGTATCAGACAGGGGGCGGCTCAGCCCCAGCATTTT.

The chain joins TRBV19 to TRBJ1-4; 10 nucleotides match TRBD1. This CDR3 is 15 amino acids long. After removal of 8 bases from V and 6 bases from J, the junction contained 9 bases not matched to a gene. Per the germline V gene, CDR1 is LNHDA and CDR2 is SQIVND (reference sequence). The CDR3 here is CASYSSGTGDEKLFF. The CDR3, as DNA: TGTGCCAGTTATTCTTCCGGGACAGGGGATGAAAAACTGTTTTTT.

The gene calls are TRBV7-2 and TRBJ2-2; 12 bases agree with TRBD2. Germline V gives CDR1 SGHTA, CDR2 FQGNSA. The CDR3 extends over 17 amino acids. With 7 bases clipped from V and 0 bases from J, the junction kept 6 bases outside the gene matches. The CDR3 coding sequence is TGTGCCAGCAAGGCCCGACTAGCGGGAGCGAACACCGGGGAGCTGTTTTTT. Protein sequence: CASKARLAGANTGELFF.

The CDR3 DNA is TGTGCCTGGAGTCGGGACAACTCCTACAATGAGCAGTTCTTC. Its protein is CAWSRDNSYNEQFF. The chain links TRBV30 to TRBJ2-1; D may be TRBD1 (6 bases). Germline loops: CDR1 GTSNPN, CDR2 SVGIG (reference sequence). CDR3 length: 14 amino acids. V gave up 2 bases and J gave up 0 bases, with 8 bases separating them.

V gene TRBV19 combines with J gene TRBJ2-1; TRBD2 might be the D (5 bases). Germline values: CDR1 LNHDA, CDR2 SQIVND (reference sequence). The CDR3 has 15 residues. The V end was cut by 1 base, the J end by 4 bases, with 11 bases between. CDR3 protein: CASSIVSGRYNEQFF. The CDR3 nucleotides are TGTGCCAGTAGTATAGTAAGCGGCAGATACAATGAGCAGTTCTTC.

The chain carries TRBV18 and TRBJ1-1; 9 nucleotides line up with TRBD1. The CDR3 totals 13 residues. The germline gives CDR1 KGHSH, CDR2 LQKENI. V was pared by 2 bases and J by 8 bases, with 3 bases of the junction left unmatched. The CDR3 reads CASSPVGTGEAFF. In DNA, the CDR3 is TGTGCCAGCTCACCAGTTGGGACAGGGGAAGCTTTCTTT.

The V call is TRBV29-1, the J call TRBJ1-1, with 9 nucleotides matching TRBD1. This CDR3 spans 16 amino acids. V shed 6 bases, J shed 0 bases, and the junction held 11 bases outside the gene matches. Germline assignment: CDR1 SQVTM and CDR2 ANQGSEA. CDR3 amino acids: CSVVGQGIRMNTEAFF. CDR3 DNA: TGCAGCGTCGTTGGACAGGGGATCCGAATGAACACTGAAGCTTTCTTT.

This clone was observed a few times. V usage is TRBV2 and J usage is TRBJ2-2; no firm D call. From germline, CDR1 is SNHLY and CDR2 FYNNEI. V was shortened by 6 bases and J by 4 bases, with 3 bases between the two germline ends. The CDR3 covers 11 residues. This CDR3 is CASRATGELFF. The CDR3 DNA sequence: TGTGCCAGCAGAGCCACCGGGGAGCTGTTTTTT.

For this clone: The same CDR3 is also encoded by other DNA sequences in this sample. The chain recombines TRBV4-2 with TRBJ1-2; TRBD1 matches 7 bases. The CDR3 extends over 15 amino acids. Germline V gives CDR1 LGHNA, CDR2 YNFKEQ. J was trimmed by 3 bases and V by 5 bases; bases with no gene match: 9. This CDR3 is CASSSTTGSDYGYTF. CDR3 in DNA: TGTGCCAGCAGCTCTACGACAGGGTCTGACTATGGCTACACCTTC.

CDR3 in amino acids: CATSDSGGTERDTQYF. Written as DNA, the CDR3 is TGTGCCACCAGTGATTCTGGCGGGACAGAACGCGATACGCAGTATTTT. This rearrangement joins TRBV24-1 to TRBJ2-3; possible D gene TRBD1, 7 bases. This CDR3 has 16 residues. Germline V lookup: CDR1 KGHDR, CDR2 SFDVKD. V was cut by 2 bases and J by 6 bases, with 17 bases left in between.

This clone was recorded a few times. The chain has TRBV27 and TRBJ1-2, with D unclear. V was clipped by 3 bases and J by 4 bases, with 9 bases between them. Germline assignment: CDR1 MNHEY and CDR2 SMNVEV (reference sequence). This CDR3 has 13 amino acids. The CDR3 loop reads CASSFSRSYGYTF. As DNA, the CDR3 is TGTGCCAGCAGTTTCTCTAGAAGCTATGGCTACACCTTC.

This clone was seen a single time. The chain links TRBV5-1 to TRBJ2-1; D call uncertain. This CDR3 is 14 amino acids long. In germline, CDR1 is SGHRS, CDR2 YFSETQ. Trimming left V 0 bases short and J 1 base short, with 5 bases between. The CDR3 DNA sequence: TGCGCCAGCAGCTTGGCCGCGTCCTACAATGAGCAGTTCTTC. Protein sequence: CASSLAASYNEQFF.

V gene TRBV6-5 combines with J gene TRBJ1-1; D call uncertain. The germline CDR1 and CDR2 sequences are MNHEY and SVGAGI. The CDR3 runs 15 residues. Between the trimmed V and J ends, which lost 0 bases and 0 bases, there was a span of 8 bases. CDR3 in DNA: TGTGCCAGCAGTTACTCCGAGCGGCTGAACACTGAAGCTTTCTTT. Protein sequence: CASSYSERLNTEAFF.

The CDR3 region is CATSDTGGYEQYF. The CDR3 DNA reads as TGTGCCACCAGTGACACGGGGGGCTACGAGCAGTACTTC. The chain combines TRBV24-1 with TRBJ2-7; TRBD2 matches at 7 bases. Germline assignment: CDR1 KGHDR and CDR2 SFDVKD. V trimming: 4 bases; J trimming: 3 bases; junction bases outside the gene matches: 2. There are 13 residues in the CDR3.

This chain joins TRBV6-1 and TRBJ2-5; 11 nucleotides align to TRBD2. CDR3 size: 16 residues. V shed 1 base, J shed 4 bases, and the junction held 5 bases outside the gene matches. Germline V gene sequence: CDR1 MNHNS, CDR2 SASEGT. CDR3 DNA sequence: TGTGCCAGCAGTGAAGAAATAGCGGGGGGGAGAGAGACCCAGTACTTC. This translates into CASSEEIAGGRETQYF.

V is TRBV5-5 and J is TRBJ2-1, with TRBD2 identical over 7 bases. CDR1 is SGHKS, CDR2 YYEKEE, per germline (reference sequence). Germline trimming cut 2 bases from V and 5 bases from J; bases unmatched to any gene: 1. This CDR3 region has 13 residues. In DNA form, the CDR3 reads TGTGCCAGCAGCTTTACTAGCGACAATGAGCAGTTCTTC. It translates to CASSFTSDNEQFF.

This clone was counted between two and nine times. The gene calls are TRBV7-2 and TRBJ2-5, with 7 bases aligning to TRBD2. The CDR3 has 16 amino acids. With V trimmed by 5 bases and J by 2 bases, 11 bases remained unmatched. Germline CDR1 reads SGHTA; CDR2 reads FQGNSA. The CDR3 nucleotides read TGTGCCAGCAGCCAGTGGGAGGGTCGGGGTCAAGAGACCCAGTACTTC. Translation: CASSQWEGRGQETQYF.

The chain has TRBV27 and TRBJ2-5, with unresolved D. V lost 6 bases, J lost 1 base, and 9 bases lay in between. The CDR3 extends over 13 amino acids. Germline-derived CDR1 and CDR2 are MNHEY and SMNVEV (reference sequence). DNA of the CDR3: TGTGCCAGCAGGGGCGCACCCCAAGAGACCCAGTACTTC. Its protein product is CASRGAPQETQYF.

The chain employs TRBV15 and TRBJ2-2; 10 nucleotides match TRBD1. With V trimmed by 4 bases and J by 3 bases, 5 bases remained unmatched. The CDR3 loop spans 16 amino acids. Per the germline V gene, CDR1 is LNHNV and CDR2 is YYDKDF (reference sequence). The CDR3, as DNA: TGTGCCACCAGCAAGACAGGGGGCGGTCACACCGGGGAGCTGTTTTTT. Protein sequence: CATSKTGGGHTGELFF. Drawing the rest from reference TRBV15 and TRBJ2-2, the complete variable domain is DAMVIQNPRYQVTQFGKPVTLSCSQTLNHNVMYWYQQKSSQAPKLLFHYYDKDFNNEADTPDNFQSRRPNTSFCFLDIRSPGLGDTAMYLCATSKTGGGHTGELFFGEGSRLTVL.

The rearrangement joins TRBV7-9 to TRBJ2-3, with 9 bases matching TRBD1. CDR3 length: 18 residues. Germline V gene sequence: CDR1 SEHNR, CDR2 FQNEAQ (reference sequence). Germline trimming cut 10 bases from V and 2 bases from J; bases unmatched to any gene: 19. CDR3 sequence reads: CATLHSAGTGHYTDTQYF. DNA of the CDR3: TGTGCCACCCTTCATTCCGCCGGGACAGGGCATTACACAGATACGCAGTATTTT.

The chain has TRBV28 and TRBJ2-7; 14 bases are a match to TRBD2. The CDR3 contains 15 residues. Germline V gene lookup returns CDR1 MDHEN and CDR2 SYDVKM. The junction had 5 bases not matched to a gene; V was cut back by 5 bases and J by 5 bases. The CDR3: CASSPGTSGRNEQYF. The CDR3 nucleotides read TGTGCCAGCAGTCCTGGGACTAGCGGGAGAAACGAGCAGTACTTC.

This chain connects TRBV28 to TRBJ1-1; maybe TRBD1 (5 bases). This CDR3 region has 15 residues. In germline, CDR1 is MDHEN, CDR2 SYDVKM. V dropped 0 bases and J dropped 0 bases, with 8 bases sitting between them. CDR3 sequence reads: CASSLWGEVNTEAFF. In DNA form, the CDR3 reads TGTGCCAGCAGTTTATGGGGGGAGGTGAACACTGAAGCTTTCTTT.

Here the CDR3 reads CASSFGGYNTDTQYF. CDR3 DNA: TGTGCCAGCAGCTTTGGGGGGTATAACACAGATACGCAGTATTTT. V usage is TRBV5-4 and J usage is TRBJ2-3, with D perhaps matching TRBD2 (6 bases). The CDR3 covers 15 residues. V lost 2 bases and J 2 bases, leaving 12 bases between the germline ends. Germline-derived CDR1 and CDR2 are SGHNT and YYREEE (reference sequence).

V gene TRBV6-5 combines with J gene TRBJ1-5; maybe TRBD1 (6 bases). Trimming shortened V by 5 bases and J by 6 bases, and 11 bases separated the two germline ends. In germline, CDR1 is MNHEY, CDR2 SVGAGI. The CDR3 runs to 13 residues. The CDR3: CASSKQGRQPQHF. CDR3 bases: TGTGCCAGCAGTAAACAGGGCCGTCAGCCCCAGCATTTT.

This sequence joins TRBV28 and TRBJ2-7; D might be TRBD1 (6 bases). The V gene's germline CDR1 is MDHEN and CDR2 SYDVKM. The germline V and J ends were trimmed by 7 bases and 2 bases, with 15 bases remaining between them. The CDR3 runs to 14 residues. The CDR3 bases are TGTGCCAGCACCACCCCGGACAGAGCCTACGAGCAGTACTTC. It yields the protein CASTTPDRAYEQYF.

This chain joins TRBV9 and TRBJ2-5, with 11 positions matching TRBD2. V shed 3 bases, J shed 2 bases, and the junction held 6 bases outside the gene matches. CDR3 length: 16 residues. In germline, CDR1 is SGDLS, CDR2 YYNGEE. CDR3 protein: CASSAYWTSGQETQYF. CDR3 DNA: TGTGCCAGCAGCGCCTACTGGACTAGCGGGCAAGAGACCCAGTACTTC. The whole variable domain, filled in from reference TRBV9 and TRBJ2-5, reads DSGVTQTPKHLITATGQRVTLRCSPRSGDLSVYWYQQSLDQGLQFLIQYYNGEERAKGNILERFSAQQFPDLHSELNLSSLELGDSALYFCASSAYWTSGQETQYFGPGTRLLVL.

The chain recombines TRBV4-1 with TRBJ2-7, with D possibly being TRBD2 (5 bases). V lost 2 bases, J lost 5 bases, and 13 bases lay in between. CDR1 and CDR2 (germline): MGHRA, YSYEKL. The CDR3 spans 14 residues. CDR3 loop: CASSQLAGGNEQYF. DNA of the CDR3: TGCGCCAGCAGCCAACTGGCCGGAGGCAACGAGCAGTACTTC.